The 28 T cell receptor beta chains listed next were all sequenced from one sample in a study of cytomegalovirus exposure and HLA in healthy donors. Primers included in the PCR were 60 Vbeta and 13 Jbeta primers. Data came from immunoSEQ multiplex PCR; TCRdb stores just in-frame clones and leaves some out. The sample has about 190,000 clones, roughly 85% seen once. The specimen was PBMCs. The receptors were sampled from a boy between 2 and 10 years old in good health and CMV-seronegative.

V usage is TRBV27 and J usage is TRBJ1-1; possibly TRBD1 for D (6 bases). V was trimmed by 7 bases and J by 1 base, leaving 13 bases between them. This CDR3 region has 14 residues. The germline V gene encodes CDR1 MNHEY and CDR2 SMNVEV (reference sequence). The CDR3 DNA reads TGTGCCAGCATTGACGGACAGAAGAACACTGAAGCTTTCTTT. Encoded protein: CASIDGQKNTEAFF.

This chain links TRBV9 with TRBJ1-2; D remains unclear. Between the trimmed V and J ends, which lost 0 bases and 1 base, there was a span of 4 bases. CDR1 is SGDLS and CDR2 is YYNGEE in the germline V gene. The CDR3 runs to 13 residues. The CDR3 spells CASSVESNYGYTF. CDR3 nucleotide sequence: TGTGCCAGCAGCGTAGAGAGTAACTATGGCTACACCTTC.

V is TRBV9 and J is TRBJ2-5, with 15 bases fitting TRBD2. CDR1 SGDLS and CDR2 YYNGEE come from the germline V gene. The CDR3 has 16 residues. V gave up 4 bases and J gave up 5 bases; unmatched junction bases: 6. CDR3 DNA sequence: TGTGCCAGCAGCTCCGGGACTAGCGGGGGGAGGGAGACCCAGTACTTC. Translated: CASSSGTSGGRETQYF.

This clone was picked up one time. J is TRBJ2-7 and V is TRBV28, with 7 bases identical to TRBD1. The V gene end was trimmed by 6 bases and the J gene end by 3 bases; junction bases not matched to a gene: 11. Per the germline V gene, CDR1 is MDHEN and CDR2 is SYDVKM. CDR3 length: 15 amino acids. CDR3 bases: TGTGCCAGCAGGACGACAGGGCGTTTTTACTACGAGCAGTACTTC. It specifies CASRTTGRFYYEQYF.

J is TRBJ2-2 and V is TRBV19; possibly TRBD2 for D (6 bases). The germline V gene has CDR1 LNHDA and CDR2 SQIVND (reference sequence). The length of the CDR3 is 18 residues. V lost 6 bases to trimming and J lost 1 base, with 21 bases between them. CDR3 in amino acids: CASSKNSAGLLNTGELFF. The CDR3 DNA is TGTGCCAGTAGCAAAAATTCCGCGGGACTTTTGAACACCGGGGAGCTGTTTTTT.

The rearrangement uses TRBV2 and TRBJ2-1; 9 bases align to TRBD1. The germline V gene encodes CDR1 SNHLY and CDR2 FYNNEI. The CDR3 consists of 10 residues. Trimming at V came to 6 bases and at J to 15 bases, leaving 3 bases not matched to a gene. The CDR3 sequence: CASRGTGPFF. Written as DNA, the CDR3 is TGTGCCAGCAGAGGGACAGGGCCGTTCTTC.

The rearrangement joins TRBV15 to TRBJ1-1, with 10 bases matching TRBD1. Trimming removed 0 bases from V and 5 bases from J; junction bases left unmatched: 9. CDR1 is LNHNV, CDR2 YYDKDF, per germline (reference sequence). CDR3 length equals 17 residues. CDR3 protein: CATSRDPRDRGGTEAFF. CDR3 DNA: TGTGCCACCAGCAGAGACCCCCGGGACAGGGGCGGGACTGAAGCTTTCTTT.

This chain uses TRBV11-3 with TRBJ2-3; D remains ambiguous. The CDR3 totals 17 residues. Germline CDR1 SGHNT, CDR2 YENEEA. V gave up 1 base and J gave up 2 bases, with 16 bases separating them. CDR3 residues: CASSLGSWSRDTDTQYF. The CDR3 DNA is TGTGCCAGCAGCTTAGGGTCCTGGAGTCGCGACACAGATACGCAGTATTTT.

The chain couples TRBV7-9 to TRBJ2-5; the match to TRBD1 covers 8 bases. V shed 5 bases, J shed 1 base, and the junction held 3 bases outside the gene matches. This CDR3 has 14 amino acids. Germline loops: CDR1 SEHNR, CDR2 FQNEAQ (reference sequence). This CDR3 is CASSRTGSQETQYF. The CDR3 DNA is TGTGCCAGCAGCCGGACAGGGAGCCAAGAGACCCAGTACTTC.

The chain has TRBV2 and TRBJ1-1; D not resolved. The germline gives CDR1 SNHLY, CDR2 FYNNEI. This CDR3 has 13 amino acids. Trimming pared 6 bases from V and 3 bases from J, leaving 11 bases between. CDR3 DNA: TGTGCCAGCAGCGATAGCAGAGACACTGAAGCTTTCTTT. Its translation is CASSDSRDTEAFF.

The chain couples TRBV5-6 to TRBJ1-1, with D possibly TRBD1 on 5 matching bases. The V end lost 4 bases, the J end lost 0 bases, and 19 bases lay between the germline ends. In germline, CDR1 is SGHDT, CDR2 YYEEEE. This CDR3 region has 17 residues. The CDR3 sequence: CASSLSYGQGMNTEAFF. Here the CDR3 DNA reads TGTGCCAGCAGCCTATCCTATGGGCAGGGAATGAACACTGAAGCTTTCTTT.

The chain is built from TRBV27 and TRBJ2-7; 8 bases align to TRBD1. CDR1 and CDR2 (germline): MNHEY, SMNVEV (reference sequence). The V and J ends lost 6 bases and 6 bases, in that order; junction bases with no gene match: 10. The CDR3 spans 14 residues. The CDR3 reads CASSPSGQALEQYF. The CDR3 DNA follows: TGTGCCAGCAGCCCTTCGGGACAGGCCCTCGAGCAGTACTTC.

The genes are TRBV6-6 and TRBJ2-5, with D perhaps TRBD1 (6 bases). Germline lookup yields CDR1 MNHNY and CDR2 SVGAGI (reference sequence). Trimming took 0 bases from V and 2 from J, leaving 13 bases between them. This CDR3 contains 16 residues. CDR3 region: CASSYSGAPGQETQYF. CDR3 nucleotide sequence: TGTGCCAGCAGTTACTCGGGGGCGCCGGGACAAGAGACCCAGTACTTC.

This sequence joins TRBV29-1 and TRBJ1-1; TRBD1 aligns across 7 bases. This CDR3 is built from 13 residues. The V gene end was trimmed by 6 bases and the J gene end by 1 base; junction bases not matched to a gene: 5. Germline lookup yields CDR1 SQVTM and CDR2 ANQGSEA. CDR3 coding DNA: TGCAGCGTCTCGGACAGGCGGAACACTGAAGCTTTCTTT. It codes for CSVSDRRNTEAFF. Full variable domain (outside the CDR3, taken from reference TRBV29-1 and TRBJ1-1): SAVISQKPSRDICQRGTSLTIQCQVDSQVTMMFWYRQQPGQSLTLIATANQGSEATYESGFVIDKFPISRPNLTFSTLTVSNMSPEDSSIYLCSVSDRRNTEAFFGQGTRLTVV.

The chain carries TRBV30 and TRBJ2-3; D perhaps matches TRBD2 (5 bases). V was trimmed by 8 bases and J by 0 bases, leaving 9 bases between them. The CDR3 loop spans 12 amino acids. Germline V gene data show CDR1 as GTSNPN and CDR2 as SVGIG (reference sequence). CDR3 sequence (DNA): TGTGCCGGACGGGGAAGCACAGATACGCAGTATTTT. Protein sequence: CAGRGSTDTQYF.

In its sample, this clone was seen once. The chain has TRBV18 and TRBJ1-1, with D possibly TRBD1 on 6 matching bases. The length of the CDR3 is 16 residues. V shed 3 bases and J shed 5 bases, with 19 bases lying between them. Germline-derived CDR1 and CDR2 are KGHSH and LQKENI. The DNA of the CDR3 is TGTGCCAGCTCACCCCGGACAGCGGGGTCGAATACTGAAGCTTTCTTT. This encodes CASSPRTAGSNTEAFF.

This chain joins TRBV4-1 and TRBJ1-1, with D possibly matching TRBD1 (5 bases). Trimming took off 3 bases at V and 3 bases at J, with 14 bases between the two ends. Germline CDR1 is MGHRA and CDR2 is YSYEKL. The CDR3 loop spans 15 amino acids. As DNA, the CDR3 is TGCGCCAGCAGCCACTCGCAGGGAATTGACACTGAAGCTTTCTTT. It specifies CASSHSQGIDTEAFF.

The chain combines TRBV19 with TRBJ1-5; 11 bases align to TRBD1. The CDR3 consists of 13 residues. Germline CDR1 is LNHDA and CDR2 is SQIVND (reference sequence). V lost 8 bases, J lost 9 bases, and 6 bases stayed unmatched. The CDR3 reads CASGRDRGTPQHF. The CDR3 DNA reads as TGTGCCAGTGGACGGGACAGGGGGACGCCCCAGCATTTT.

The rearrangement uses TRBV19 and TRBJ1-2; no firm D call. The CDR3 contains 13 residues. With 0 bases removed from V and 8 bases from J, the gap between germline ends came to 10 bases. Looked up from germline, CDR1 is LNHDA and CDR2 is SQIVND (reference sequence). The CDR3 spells CASSIDRLRGYTF. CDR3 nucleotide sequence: TGTGCCAGTAGTATAGACAGGCTCCGGGGCTACACCTTC.

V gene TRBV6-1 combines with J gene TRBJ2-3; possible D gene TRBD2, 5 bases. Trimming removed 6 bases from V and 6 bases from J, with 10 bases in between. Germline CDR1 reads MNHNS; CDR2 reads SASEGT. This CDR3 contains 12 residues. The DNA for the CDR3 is TGTGCCAGCAGGGTAGCGATGGATACGCAGTATTTT. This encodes CASRVAMDTQYF.

CDR3 residues: CASSLRPWGLTQNEQFF. CDR3 sequence (DNA): TGTGCCAGCAGCCTACGACCCTGGGGCTTGACCCAAAATGAGCAGTTCTTC. This chain joins TRBV5-6 and TRBJ2-1; D possibly corresponds to TRBD1 (5 bases). The germline gives CDR1 SGHDT, CDR2 YYEEEE. Trimming left V 4 bases short and J 7 bases short, with 24 bases between. This CDR3 has 17 residues.

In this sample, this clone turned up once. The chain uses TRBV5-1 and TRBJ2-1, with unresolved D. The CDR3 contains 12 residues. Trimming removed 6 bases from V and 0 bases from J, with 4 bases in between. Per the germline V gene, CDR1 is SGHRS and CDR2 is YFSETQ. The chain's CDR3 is CASTGSYNEQFF. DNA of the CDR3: TGCGCCAGCACCGGCTCCTACAATGAGCAGTTCTTC.

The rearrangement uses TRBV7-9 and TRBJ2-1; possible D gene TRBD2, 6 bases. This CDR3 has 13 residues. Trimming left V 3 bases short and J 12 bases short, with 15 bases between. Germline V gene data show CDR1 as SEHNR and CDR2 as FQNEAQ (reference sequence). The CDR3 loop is CASSFSDYQGQFF. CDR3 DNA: TGTGCCAGCAGCTTCTCGGACTATCAAGGGCAGTTCTTC.

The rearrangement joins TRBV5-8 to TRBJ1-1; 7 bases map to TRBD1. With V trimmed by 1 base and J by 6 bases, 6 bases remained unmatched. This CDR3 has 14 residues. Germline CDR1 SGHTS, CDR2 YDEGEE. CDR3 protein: CASSLRQGLAEAFF. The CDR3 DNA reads TGTGCCAGCAGCTTGAGACAGGGATTAGCTGAAGCTTTCTTT.

CDR3 residues: CASTPGETVYGYTF. In DNA, the CDR3 is TGTGCCAGCACCCCCGGGGAGACTGTCTATGGCTACACCTTC. The chain recombines TRBV6-6 with TRBJ1-2; no clear D. The germline V gene encodes CDR1 MNHNY and CDR2 SVGAGI (reference sequence). With 7 bases removed from V and 4 bases from J, the gap between germline ends came to 16 bases. This CDR3 spans 14 amino acids.

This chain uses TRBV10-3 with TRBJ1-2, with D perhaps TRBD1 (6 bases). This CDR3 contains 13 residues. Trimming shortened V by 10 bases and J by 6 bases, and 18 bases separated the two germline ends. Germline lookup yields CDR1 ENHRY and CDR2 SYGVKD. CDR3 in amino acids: CATSGAGADGYTF. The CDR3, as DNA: TGTGCCACCTCAGGGGCGGGGGCGGATGGCTACACCTTC.

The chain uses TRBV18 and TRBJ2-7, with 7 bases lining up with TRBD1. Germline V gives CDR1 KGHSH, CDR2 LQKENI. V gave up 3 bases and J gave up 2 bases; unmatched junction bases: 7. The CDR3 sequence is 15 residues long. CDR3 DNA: TGTGCCAGCTCACCCGCGACAGGGACCCCCTACGAGCAGTACGTC. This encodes CASSPATGTPYEQYV.

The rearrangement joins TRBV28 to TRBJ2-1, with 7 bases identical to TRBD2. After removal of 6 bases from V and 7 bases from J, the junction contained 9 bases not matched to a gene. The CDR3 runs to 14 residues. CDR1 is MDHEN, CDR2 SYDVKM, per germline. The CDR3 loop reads CASRPQRGLNEQFF. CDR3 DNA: TGTGCCAGCAGACCTCAGCGGGGTCTGAATGAGCAGTTCTTC.